What follows describes a single T cell receptor beta chain. The entry originates in a study of preoperative IRX-2 immunotherapy in early breast cancer. With 4 bases removed from V and 7 bases from J, the gap between germline ends came to 10 bases. Germline V gene sequence: CDR1 SGHDN, CDR2 FVKESK. This CDR3 is 12 amino acids long. Regarding treatment: preoperative locoregional IRX-2 cytokine immunotherapy. Preoperative locoregional IRX-2 cytokine immunotherapy was tested in the phase Ib source study. The table came from immunoSEQ multiplex PCR; TCRdb's copy has only in-frame clones and leaves some out. The sample carries around 38,000 clones, 60% to 85% recorded once.

The chain employs TRBV14 and TRBJ1-2; perhaps TRBD1 as D (6 bases). The sequences come from tumor tissue, collected after IRX-2 immunotherapy. The source is a human donor with breast cancer. The CDR3 nucleotides read TGTGCCAGCAGCCTAAACAGGGTTGGCTACACCTTC. This translates into CASSLNRVGYTF.